Presented here are 12 T cell receptor beta chains from one specimen sequenced in a study of shared clonotypes between healthy human individuals. Measured with immunoSEQ multiplex PCR; TCRdb has only the in-frame clones, and not every one. Of over 2 million clones in the sample, roughly 92% were seen once. The source material was naive CD4+ T cells from PBMCs. Subset of the sample: CD45RA+ positively selected. These receptors originate from a man younger than 30 in good health. Some clones in this sample may be carry-over from other donors' samples.

This chain joins TRBV27 and TRBJ1-2; 8 bases are a match to TRBD1. Looked up from germline, CDR1 is MNHEY and CDR2 is SMNVEV (reference sequence). V trimming: 3 bases; J trimming: 4 bases; junction bases outside the gene matches: 13. This CDR3 spans 17 amino acids. The CDR3 DNA is TGTGCCAGCAGTTTTCAGGGGGCCCAATCGGGGACCTATGGCTACACCTTC. It yields the protein CASSFQGAQSGTYGYTF.

This clone showed up just once. V usage is TRBV5-1 and J usage is TRBJ2-1; D perhaps matches TRBD1 (5 bases). The V end was cut by 4 bases, the J end by 4 bases, with 15 bases between. Germline CDR1 is SGHRS and CDR2 is YFSETQ. The CDR3 has 15 residues. CDR3 region: CASSATGDLYNEQFF. The CDR3 coding sequence is TGCGCCAGCAGCGCCACAGGCGACTTATACAATGAGCAGTTCTTC.

This sequence joins TRBV5-1 and TRBJ2-2; TRBD2 agrees at 14 bases. The CDR3 consists of 17 residues. In germline, CDR1 is SGHRS, CDR2 YFSETQ. Trimming at V came to 0 bases and at J to 6 bases, leaving 4 bases not matched to a gene. CDR3 coding DNA: TGCGCCAGCAGCTTGGGTCGGGGACTAGCGGGAGCCGGGGAGCTGTTTTTT. This sequence encodes CASSLGRGLAGAGELFF.

The chain employs TRBV14 and TRBJ1-2; tentatively, D is TRBD1 (5 bases). The CDR3 spans 13 residues. CDR1 and CDR2 from the germline V gene are SGHDN and FVKESK. The ends were cut back, 4 bases at V and 8 bases at J, with 14 bases in the middle. CDR3: CASSPLTRGGYTF. The CDR3 bases are TGTGCCAGCAGCCCACTTACAAGGGGCGGCTACACCTTC.

The chain links TRBV7-2 to TRBJ1-5; perhaps TRBD1 as D (5 bases). The V end lost 3 bases, the J end lost 7 bases, and 13 bases lay between the germline ends. The V gene's germline CDR1 is SGHTA and CDR2 FQGNSA. The CDR3 consists of 14 residues. DNA of the CDR3: TGTGCCAGCAGCTTGGGGGGGTCGAGACAGCCCCAGCATTTT. This gives the protein CASSLGGSRQPQHF.

The chain has TRBV18 and TRBJ2-1; D is ambiguous. The CDR3 covers 14 residues. Germline V lookup: CDR1 KGHSH, CDR2 LQKENI. V gave up 6 bases and J gave up 0 bases, with 9 bases separating them. The CDR3 DNA is TGTGCCAGCTCCTTGATGAGCTCCTACAATGAGCAGTTCTTC. Protein sequence: CASSLMSSYNEQFF.

The chain couples TRBV27 to TRBJ2-7; TRBD1 might be the D (9 bases). Deletions cut 4 bases from V and 2 bases from J, with 21 bases between. CDR1 is MNHEY and CDR2 is SMNVEV in the germline V gene (reference sequence). CDR3 length: 17 residues. Written as DNA, the CDR3 is TGTGCCAGCAGTTCAACGGGGGGGACAGGGAAGGCCTACGAGCAGTACTTC. This gives the protein CASSSTGGTGKAYEQYF.

The V and J genes are TRBV6-5 and TRBJ1-1; D gene unclear. This CDR3 spans 13 amino acids. Germline loops: CDR1 MNHEY, CDR2 SVGAGI. Deletions cut 8 bases from V and 5 bases from J, with 15 bases between. Written as DNA, the CDR3 is TGTGCCAGCCTATCCCCAAAAAGGACTGAAGCTTTCTTT. It specifies CASLSPKRTEAFF.

V usage is TRBV28 and J usage is TRBJ2-7; maybe TRBD1 (6 bases). Germline lookup yields CDR1 MDHEN and CDR2 SYDVKM. Deletions cut 5 bases from V and 2 bases from J, with 16 bases between. The CDR3 runs to 15 residues. The CDR3: CASSPFRQGTYEQYF. The DNA of the CDR3 is TGTGCCAGCAGTCCTTTTAGGCAGGGGACCTACGAGCAGTACTTC.

The chain joins TRBV29-1 to TRBJ2-1; TRBD2 matches at 15 bases. Germline assignment: CDR1 SQVTM and CDR2 ANQGSEA. The CDR3 has 15 amino acids. V gave up 3 bases and J gave up 13 bases; unmatched junction bases: 10. The CDR3 DNA reads as TGCAGCGTTGAGATAGGACTAGCGGGAGGGCCGATCCAGTTCTTC. Translating it yields CSVEIGLAGGPIQFF.

The J gene is TRBJ2-7, the V gene TRBV7-6; possible D gene TRBD1, 6 bases. V was shortened by 2 bases and J by 0 bases, with 11 bases between the two germline ends. Germline CDR1 is SGHVS and CDR2 is FNYEAQ. The CDR3 is made up of 15 amino acids. CDR3 residues: CASSLTDSNSYEQYF. The CDR3 DNA sequence: TGTGCCAGCAGCTTAACGGACAGCAACTCCTACGAGCAGTACTTC.

This chain links TRBV30 with TRBJ2-3; possible D gene TRBD1, 5 bases. Germline CDR1 reads GTSNPN; CDR2 reads SVGIG (reference sequence). The CDR3 spans 12 residues. V lost 0 bases, J lost 9 bases, and 10 bases lay in between. The CDR3 region has the DNA TGTGCCTGGAGTGTACTTGACAGCACGCAGTATTTT. Translating it yields CAWSVLDSTQYF.